Following are 14 T cell receptor beta chains from one sample sequenced in a study of blood T cells in healthy people across ages. A second PCR of 7 to 11 cycles used a sample-barcoded 5' primer and a J-beta primer mix. TCRdb reanalysed the 5' RACE reads using MiXCR and keeps one entry per CDR3 protein. Of some 1.8 million distinct CDR3 sequences listed, around 42% were seen once; the top ten hold 20% to 25%. The sequenced sample was blood. Source of these receptors: a human donor in good health.

This chain uses TRBV7-2 with TRBJ1-2, with D unresolved. CDR3 length: 15 amino acids. Per germline, CDR1 SGHTA and CDR2 FQGNSA. The germline V and J ends were trimmed by 0 bases and 2 bases, with 10 bases remaining between them. The CDR3 nucleotides are TGTGCCAGCAGCTTAGCCGGATCTCCAAACTATGGCTACACCTTC. Translating gives CASSLAGSPNYGYTF.

Worth noting for this clonotype: A much larger clone lies one base from this, so it may be a read error. The chain combines TRBV20-1 with TRBJ2-5; 10 bases fit TRBD2. Germline lookup yields CDR1 DFQATT and CDR2 SNEGSKA (reference sequence). CDR3 length equals 16 residues. The CDR3 DNA reads as TGCAGTGCCCAACCGACTAGCGGGCGAAACCAAGGGACCCAGTACTTC. It translates to CSAQPTSGRNQGTQYF.

This clonotype was observed a few times. The chain joins TRBV5-1 to TRBJ2-1, with TRBD1 as a possible D gene (5 bases). The CDR3 consists of 13 residues. Germline CDR1 reads SGHRS; CDR2 reads YFSETQ. V gave up 0 bases and J gave up 13 bases, with 14 bases separating them. The CDR3 protein is CASSLVGHLSQFF. The CDR3 coding sequence is TGCGCCAGCAGCTTGGTTGGACACCTTAGTCAGTTCTTC.

The sample holds a few counts of this clonotype. The rearrangement joins TRBV12-3 or TRBV12-4 to TRBJ2-1; 8 bases are shared with TRBD2. Unmatched junction bases numbered 10, after V lost 1 base and J lost 8 bases. The CDR3 has 16 residues. Here the CDR3 DNA reads TGTGCCAGCAGTTTAGGAGCCGGGGGGGGCAACGATGAGCAGTTCTTC. The encoded protein is CASSLGAGGGNDEQFF.

This rearrangement joins TRBV10-2 to TRBJ2-3, with 8 bases matching TRBD2. Germline values: CDR1 WSHSY, CDR2 SAAADI. This CDR3 is 16 amino acids long. After removal of 8 bases from V and 2 bases from J, the junction contained 12 bases not matched to a gene. This CDR3 is CASGSRAGASTDTQYF. The CDR3 DNA reads as TGCGCCAGCGGCTCCAGAGCGGGGGCCTCCACAGATACGCAGTATTTT.

This chain uses TRBV7-2 with TRBJ2-7; TRBD2 agrees at 8 bases. The CDR3 covers 16 residues. Germline V gene sequence: CDR1 SGHTA, CDR2 FQGNSA. The V and J ends lost 7 bases and 0 bases, in that order; junction bases with no gene match: 11. Here the CDR3 reads CASKIAGHRSSYEQYF. CDR3 nucleotide sequence: TGTGCCAGCAAGATAGCGGGGCATAGAAGCTCCTACGAGCAGTACTTC.

Written as DNA, the CDR3 is TGTGCCAGCAGTTTAGCGGACAGGGACGACAATGAGCAGTTCTTC. Its translation: CASSLADRDDNEQFF. The gene calls are TRBV12-3 or TRBV12-4 and TRBJ2-1; 8 bases map to TRBD1. V dropped 0 bases and J dropped 5; count of bases not matched to a gene: 3. This CDR3 is 15 amino acids long.

A word on this clonotype: At one end, the junction sequence differs from germline, possibly due to a read error. This sequence joins TRBV12-3 or TRBV12-4 and TRBJ1-1; 10 positions match TRBD1. The CDR3 runs to 15 residues. The CDR3 region is CAGSPRTGGNTEAFF. The CDR3 nucleotides read TGTGCCGGCAGTCCCCGGACAGGGGGGAACACTGAAGCTTTCTTT.

V is TRBV20-1 and J is TRBJ2-7; a possible D gene is TRBD1 (5 bases). Germline V CDR1 and CDR2: DFQATT, SNEGSKA (reference sequence). The CDR3 runs 14 residues. V was clipped by 0 bases and J by 2 bases, with 11 bases between them. Written as DNA, the CDR3 is TGCAGTGCTAGAGATCGTGACAGAACCTACGAGCAGTACTTC. This translates into CSARDRDRTYEQYF.

The chain recombines TRBV15 with TRBJ1-4; tentative D call: TRBD1 (6 bases). The V gene's germline CDR1 is LNHNV and CDR2 YYDKDF (reference sequence). The CDR3 sequence is 15 residues long. V was cut by 6 bases and J by 7 bases, with 18 bases left in between. For the CDR3, the DNA is TGTGCCACCAGATCCTACAGGGAGGGTGCTGAAAAACTGTTTTTT. Its protein is CATRSYREGAEKLFF. The variable domain in full, completed from reference TRBV15 and TRBJ1-4, reads DAMVIQNPRYQVTQFGKPVTLSCSQTLNHNVMYWYQQKSSQAPKLLFHYYDKDFNNEADTPDNFQSRRPNTSFCFLDIRSPGLGDTAMYLCATRSYREGAEKLFFGSGTQLSVL.

V and J are TRBV29-1 and TRBJ1-2; the D is unclear. V was pared by 0 bases and J by 7 bases, with 9 bases between. The CDR3 totals 12 residues. The germline V gene has CDR1 SQVTM and CDR2 ANQGSEA. The CDR3 nucleotides are TGCAGCGTTGAAGATCAGCGTGCTGGCTACACCTTC. Its protein is CSVEDQRAGYTF.

V and J are TRBV20-1 and TRBJ1-5, with no clear D. CDR1 and CDR2 from the germline V gene are DFQATT and SNEGSKA (reference sequence). Trimming stripped 4 bases from V and 0 bases from J, with 13 bases between. CDR3 length: 15 amino acids. The CDR3 loop reads CSATGPDHSNQPQHF. The CDR3 nucleotides are TGCAGTGCTACCGGGCCCGATCATAGCAATCAGCCCCAGCATTTT.

This CDR3 is CSARPSGQGLNQPQHF. CDR3 nucleotides: TGCAGTGCTAGGCCCTCCGGACAGGGCCTAAATCAGCCCCAGCATTTT. The chain uses TRBV20-1 and TRBJ1-5, with 8 bases that match TRBD1. CDR1 is DFQATT and CDR2 is SNEGSKA in the germline V gene (reference sequence). The V and J ends lost 3 bases and 4 bases, in that order; junction bases with no gene match: 11. The CDR3 consists of 16 residues.

V is TRBV12-3 or TRBV12-4 and J is TRBJ2-1; no firm D call. V was shortened by 3 bases and J by 7 bases, with 10 bases between the two germline ends. CDR3 length: 13 amino acids. CDR3 residues: CASSFIEVNEQFF. In nucleotides, the CDR3 is TGTGCCAGCAGTTTCATCGAAGTAAATGAGCAGTTCTTC.